This TCR beta chain was recovered during a study of T cell responses to AZD1222 COVID-19 vaccine. About the research overall: Timing groups of about 4 and about 12 weeks for second doses were pooled.

Of note for this clone: Its antigen is undetermined.

TCRdb's table, derived via immunoSEQ multiplex PCR, lists solely in-frame clones and lacks some. The table records some 140,000 clones, 80% to 95% of them present only once. Study-level points and caveats: Spike regions recognized by vaccine-associated CD4 TCRs spanned the protein, led by 160-218 and 743-854. Nearly half of the spike-specific TCRs reportedly recognize variant regions that carry no mutations.

This sequence was found in an adult in good health. The sample was peripheral blood, taken on day 0 of AZD1222 vaccination.

The CDR3 region has the DNA TGTGCCAGCAGTTACGGGTTTCGTGGTCAGCCCCAGCATTTT. Amino acids: CASSYGFRGQPQHF. V is TRBV27 and J is TRBJ1-5, with D unclear. Germline V CDR1 and CDR2: MNHEY, SMNVEV (reference sequence). V dropped 4 bases and J dropped 6 bases, with 13 bases sitting between them. The CDR3 sequence is 14 residues long.